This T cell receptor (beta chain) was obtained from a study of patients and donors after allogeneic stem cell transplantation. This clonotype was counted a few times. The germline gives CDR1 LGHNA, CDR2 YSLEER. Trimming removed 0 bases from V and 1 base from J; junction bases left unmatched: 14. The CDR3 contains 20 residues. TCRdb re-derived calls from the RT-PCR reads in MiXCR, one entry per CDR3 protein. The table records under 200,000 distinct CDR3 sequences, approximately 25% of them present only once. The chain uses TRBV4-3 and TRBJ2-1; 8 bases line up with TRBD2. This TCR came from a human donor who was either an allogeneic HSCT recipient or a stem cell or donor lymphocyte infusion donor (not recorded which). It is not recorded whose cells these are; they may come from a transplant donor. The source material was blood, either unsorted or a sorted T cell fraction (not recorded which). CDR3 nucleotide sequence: TGCGCCAGCAGCCAAGATTTTGGGTATTCCGGGACTAGATCCTACAATGAGCAGTTCTTC. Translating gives CASSQDFGYSGTRSYNEQFF.